This TCR beta chain was sequenced during a study of CD8 T cells in ankylosing spondylitis. It was by quantitative 5'-RACE with molecular barcodes that TCR beta libraries were made. Each CDR3 protein is one row after TCRdb ran MiXCR on the 5' RACE reads. The sample holds fewer than 400,000 distinct CDR3 sequences, about 15% seen once. General study results and limits: For ankylosing spondylitis blood, a TCR beta motif of under 10 highly homologous variants appeared characteristic. Reportedly, disease-linked clones are significantly enriched in ankylosing spondylitis patients' matched synovial fluid.

Details on this clonotype: Its antigen is not known.

The clonotype comes from a male donor with ankylosing spondylitis or in good health (not recorded which). The sequenced sample consisted of blood, either unsorted or a sorted T cell fraction (not recorded which).

The CDR3 DNA is TGTGCCAGCAGCATCCAAGCGGAGACCCAGTACTTC. Amino acids: CASSIQAETQYF. The genes are TRBV3-1 and TRBJ2-5; D is unresolved. Per germline, CDR1 LGHDT and CDR2 YNNKEL (reference sequence). The CDR3 spans 12 residues. V lost 5 bases to trimming and J lost 5 bases, with 9 bases between them.